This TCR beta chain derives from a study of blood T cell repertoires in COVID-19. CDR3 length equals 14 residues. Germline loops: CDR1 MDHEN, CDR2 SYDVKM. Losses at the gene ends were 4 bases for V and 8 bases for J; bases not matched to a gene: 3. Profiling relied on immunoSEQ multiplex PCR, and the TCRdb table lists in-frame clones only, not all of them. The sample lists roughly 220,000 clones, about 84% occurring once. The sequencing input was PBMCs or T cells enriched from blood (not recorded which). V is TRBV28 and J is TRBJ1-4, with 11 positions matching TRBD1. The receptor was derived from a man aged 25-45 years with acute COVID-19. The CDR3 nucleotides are TGTGCCAGCAGTTGGACAGGGGGCAGGGAAAAACTGTTTTTT. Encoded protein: CASSWTGGREKLFF.